This TCR beta chain was documented in a study of cytomegalovirus exposure and HLA in healthy donors. With 3 bases removed from V and 3 bases from J, the gap between germline ends came to 15 bases. The CDR3 totals 17 residues. In germline, CDR1 is SNHLY, CDR2 FYNNEI. The PCR was carried out with 60 Vbeta primers and 13 Jbeta primers. TCRdb keeps only in-frame clones here, not all; method: immunoSEQ multiplex PCR. This sample has about 110,000 clones, with 82% found just once. Sequencing was performed on PBMCs. V and J are TRBV2 and TRBJ2-6, with D perhaps TRBD2 (6 bases). This receptor was obtained from a man aged 45-60 years in good health and CMV-seronegative. CDR3 in DNA: TGTGCCAGCAGTGACCCGGGACTGGACGTTGGGGCCAACGTCCTGACTTTC. Protein: CASSDPGLDVGANVLTF.